These 5 T cell receptor beta chains were all obtained from the same sample, sequenced in a study of shared clonotypes between healthy human individuals (dated by TCRdb to about 2020). Library generation was performed with the immunoSEQ multiplex PCR assay. TCRdb mirrors the immuneACCESS table, restricted to in-frame sequences. Some clones are absent from its copies; in checked studies, under half trace to an unresolved V gene, and the reason for the others is unknown. The sample table contains more than 550,000 clones; only one count was recorded for just under 75% of them. The ten largest clones represent over 1.5% of the sample. The sequencing sample was made of memory CD4+ T cells sorted from blood. The cell subset or site label here, explained by the study, means: CD45RA-negative fraction. The receptors derive from a woman in her 30s in good health.

The V call is TRBV18, the J call TRBJ2-7; tentatively, D is TRBD2 (6 bases). Trimming shortened V by 6 bases and J by 2 bases, and 14 bases separated the two germline ends. This CDR3 is built from 14 residues. Germline V CDR1 and CDR2: KGHSH, LQKENI. As DNA, the CDR3 is TGTGCCAGCTCCCTGGGGACTCGAACCTACGAGCAGTACTTC. Its protein product is CASSLGTRTYEQYF. Combining the CDR3 with reference TRBV18 and TRBJ2-7 gives the whole variable domain NAGVMQNPRHLVRRRGQEARLRCSPMKGHSHVYWYRQLPEEGLKFMVYLQKENIIDESGMPKERFSAEFPKEGPSILRIQQVVRGDSAAYFCASSLGTRTYEQYFGPGTRLTVT.

DNA for the CDR3: TGCGCCAGCAGCTTGGACACCGCAACTAATGAAAAACTGTTTTTT. It encodes CASSLDTATNEKLFF. The chain joins TRBV5-1 to TRBJ1-4; no clear D gene. Germline CDR1 and CDR2: SGHRS and YFSETQ. The V end lost 0 bases, the J end lost 0 bases, and 6 bases lay between the germline ends. The CDR3 spans 15 residues.

This clone was seen only a few times. The sample contains more than one DNA sequence encoding this CDR3. The J gene is TRBJ2-5, the V gene TRBV6-5; TRBD1 agrees at 10 bases. The J call may be faulty, since TRBJ2-7 better matches the DNA end. The CDR3 has 14 amino acids. The germline CDR1 and CDR2 sequences are MNHEY and SVGAGI. The CDR3 DNA reads as TGTGCCAGCAGTCGTGGACAGGGGGCCTACGAGCAGTACTTC. Translation: CASSRGQGAYEQYF.

V and J are TRBV4-1 and TRBJ2-7, with D perhaps matching TRBD2 (6 bases). V lost 2 bases and J lost 6, with 14 bases in between. Germline lookup yields CDR1 MGHRA and CDR2 YSYEKL. The CDR3 consists of 14 residues. The chain's CDR3 is CASSQLGLGLEQYF. The CDR3 DNA is TGCGCCAGCAGCCAATTGGGACTGGGTCTCGAGCAGTACTTC.

The chain uses TRBV7-2 and TRBJ1-5; D not certain. This CDR3 is built from 18 residues. Trimming pared 1 base from V and 0 bases from J, leaving 16 bases between. The germline CDR1 and CDR2 sequences are SGHTA and FQGNSA. The CDR3 sequence: CASSLGGGWSYSNQPQHF. The CDR3 nucleotides read TGTGCCAGCAGCTTAGGGGGAGGGTGGAGTTATAGCAATCAGCCCCAGCATTTT.